A few counts support the clone carrying this T cell receptor (beta chain). Authors' methods: The assay estimated nucleated cells by amplifying reference gene primers. Method: immunoSEQ multiplex PCR; TCRdb's copy keeps in-frame clones and lacks some. Clone size and the V and J calls come from that table; the DNA yielded D and trimming. This sample has around 140,000 clones; 85% to 90% occur once, and the top ten carry more than 15%. Trimming removed 4 bases from V and 4 bases from J; junction bases left unmatched: 6. In germline, CDR1 is SGHRS, CDR2 YFSETQ. The CDR3 loop spans 14 amino acids. The data stem from a study of blood T cell repertoires in COVID-19. Study as a whole: Whether acute or convalescent, the COVID-19 samples came from the United States, Italy and Spain. From T cells, B-cell-depleted T cells, or PBMCs came the material, which was cDNA or gDNA.

Material for sequencing was peripheral blood. The chain has TRBV5-1 and TRBJ1-2; 8 bases match TRBD1. The source of this sequence is a man aged 45 to 65 with active or convalescent COVID-19. In DNA, the CDR3 is TGCGCCAGCAGCGAAGGACAGGGCGGCTATGGCTACACCTTC. Its translation: CASSEGQGGYGYTF.